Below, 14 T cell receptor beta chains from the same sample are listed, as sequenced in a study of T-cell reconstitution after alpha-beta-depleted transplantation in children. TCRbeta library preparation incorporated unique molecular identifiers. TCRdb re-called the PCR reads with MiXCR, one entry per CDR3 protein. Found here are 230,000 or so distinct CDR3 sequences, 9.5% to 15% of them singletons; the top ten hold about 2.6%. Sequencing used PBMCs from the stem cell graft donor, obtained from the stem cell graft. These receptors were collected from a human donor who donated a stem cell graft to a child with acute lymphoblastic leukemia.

The CDR3 bases are TGTGCCAGCAGTTTTTATCCGAGCGGGGAGCAGTTCTTC. This translates into CASSFYPSGEQFF. V gene TRBV28 combines with J gene TRBJ2-1; the D gene is possibly TRBD2 (6 bases). The CDR3 has 13 amino acids. Germline V gene lookup returns CDR1 MDHEN and CDR2 SYDVKM. Trimming left V 3 bases short and J 10 bases short, with 13 bases between.

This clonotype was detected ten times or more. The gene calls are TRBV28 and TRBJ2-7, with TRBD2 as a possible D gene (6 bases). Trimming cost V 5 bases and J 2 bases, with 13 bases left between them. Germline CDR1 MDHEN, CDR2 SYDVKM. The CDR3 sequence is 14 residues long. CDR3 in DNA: TGTGCCAGCAGTGGAGGGACGGTTACCTACGAGCAGTACTTC. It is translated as CASSGGTVTYEQYF.

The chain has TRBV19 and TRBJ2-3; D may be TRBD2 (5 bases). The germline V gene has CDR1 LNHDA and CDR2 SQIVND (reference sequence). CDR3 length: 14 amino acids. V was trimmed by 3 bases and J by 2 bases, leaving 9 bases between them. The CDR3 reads CASSMDWHTDTQYF. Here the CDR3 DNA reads TGTGCCAGTAGTATGGACTGGCACACAGATACGCAGTATTTT.

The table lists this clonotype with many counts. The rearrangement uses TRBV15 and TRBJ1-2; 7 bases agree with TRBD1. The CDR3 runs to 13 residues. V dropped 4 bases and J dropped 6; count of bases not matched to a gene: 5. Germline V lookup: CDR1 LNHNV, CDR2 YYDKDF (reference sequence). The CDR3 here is CATSTGTVNGYTF. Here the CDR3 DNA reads TGTGCCACCAGCACCGGGACAGTCAATGGCTACACCTTC.

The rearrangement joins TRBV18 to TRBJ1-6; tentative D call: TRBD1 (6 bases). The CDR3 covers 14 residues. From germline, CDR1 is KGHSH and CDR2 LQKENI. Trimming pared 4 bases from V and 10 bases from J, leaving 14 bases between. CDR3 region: CASSLGHQGSPLHF. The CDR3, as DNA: TGTGCCAGCTCACTGGGACATCAGGGGTCACCCCTCCACTTT.

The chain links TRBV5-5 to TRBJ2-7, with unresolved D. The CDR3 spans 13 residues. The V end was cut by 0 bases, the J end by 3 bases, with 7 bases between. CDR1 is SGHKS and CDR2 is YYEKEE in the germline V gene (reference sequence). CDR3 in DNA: TGTGCCAGCAGCTTGGCGACCTTCTACGAGCAGTACTTC. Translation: CASSLATFYEQYF.

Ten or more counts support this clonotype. This CDR3 is CSATPPAGGWETQYF. The CDR3 region has the DNA TGCAGTGCTACCCCCCCAGCGGGAGGTTGGGAGACCCAGTACTTC. The chain recombines TRBV20-1 with TRBJ2-5; 9 nucleotides align to TRBD2. The ends lost 4 bases at V and 5 bases at J; junction bases unmatched: 11. The germline V gene has CDR1 DFQATT and CDR2 SNEGSKA (reference sequence). CDR3 length: 15 residues.

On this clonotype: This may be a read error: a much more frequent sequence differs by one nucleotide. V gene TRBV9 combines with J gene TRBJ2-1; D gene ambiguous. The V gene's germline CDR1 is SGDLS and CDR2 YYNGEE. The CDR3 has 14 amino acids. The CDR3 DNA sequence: TGTGCCAGCAGCATTAGAATCGGGTACACTGAGCAGTTCTTC. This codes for CASSIRIGYTEQFF.

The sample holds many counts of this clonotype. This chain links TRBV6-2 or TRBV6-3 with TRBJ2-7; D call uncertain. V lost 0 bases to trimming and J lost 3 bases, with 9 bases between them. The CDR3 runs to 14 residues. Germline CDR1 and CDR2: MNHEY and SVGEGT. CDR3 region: CASSYSVEGYEQYF. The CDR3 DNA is TGTGCCAGCAGTTACTCTGTCGAAGGCTACGAGCAGTACTTC.

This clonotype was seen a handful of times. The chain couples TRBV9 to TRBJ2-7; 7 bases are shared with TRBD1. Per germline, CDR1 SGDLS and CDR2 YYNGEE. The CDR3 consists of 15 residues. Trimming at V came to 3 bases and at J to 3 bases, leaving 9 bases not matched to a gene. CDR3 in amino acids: CASSGQDRANYEQYF. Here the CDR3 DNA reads TGTGCCAGCAGCGGACAAGACAGGGCTAACTACGAGCAGTACTTC.

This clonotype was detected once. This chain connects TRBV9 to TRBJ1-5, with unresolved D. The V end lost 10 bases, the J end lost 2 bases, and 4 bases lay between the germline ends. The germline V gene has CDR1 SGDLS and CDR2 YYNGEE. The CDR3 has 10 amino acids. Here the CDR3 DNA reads TGTGCCGAAGGCAATCAGCCCCAGCATTTT. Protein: CAEGNQPQHF.

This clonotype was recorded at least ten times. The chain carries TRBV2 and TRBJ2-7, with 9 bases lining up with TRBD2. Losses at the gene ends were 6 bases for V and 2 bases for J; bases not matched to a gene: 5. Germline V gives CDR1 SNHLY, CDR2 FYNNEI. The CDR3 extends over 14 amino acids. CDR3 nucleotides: TGTGCCAGCAGGAAAGCGGGGGGCACCTACGAGCAGTACTTC. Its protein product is CASRKAGGTYEQYF.

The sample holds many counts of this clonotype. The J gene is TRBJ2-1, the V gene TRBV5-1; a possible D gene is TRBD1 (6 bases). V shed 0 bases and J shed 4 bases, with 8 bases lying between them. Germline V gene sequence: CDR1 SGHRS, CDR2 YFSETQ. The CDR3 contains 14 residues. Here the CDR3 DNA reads TGCGCCAGCAGCTTGGTAACAGGGTACAATGAGCAGTTCTTC. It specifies CASSLVTGYNEQFF.

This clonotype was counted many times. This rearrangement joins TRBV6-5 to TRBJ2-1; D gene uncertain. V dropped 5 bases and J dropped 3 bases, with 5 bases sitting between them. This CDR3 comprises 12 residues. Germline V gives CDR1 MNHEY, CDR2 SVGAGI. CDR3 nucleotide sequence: TGTGCCAGCAGTCCGGGCTACAATGAGCAGTTCTTC. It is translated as CASSPGYNEQFF.